This T cell receptor (beta chain) was captured in a study of blood T cell repertoires in COVID-19. For the study at large: PBMCs, B-cell-depleted T cells, or T cells provided the cDNA or gDNA that made up the material.

Authors' data handling: Scientists estimated how many nucleated cells there were by amplifying reference gene primers. This table comes from immunoSEQ multiplex PCR, and its TCRdb copy is limited to in-frame clones, with some not included. That table is the source of V, J and clone size, and D and trimming were worked out from the DNA. The sample shows approximately 280,000 clones, around 89% of them seen only once. Germline V CDR1 and CDR2: SGHTA, FQGNSA. The V end was cut by 1 base, the J end by 7 bases, with 14 bases between. The CDR3 contains 15 residues. The specimen sequenced was peripheral blood. The clonotype originates from a man aged 35 to 55 with acute or convalescent COVID-19. V gene TRBV7-2 combines with J gene TRBJ2-1, with D unresolved. DNA for the CDR3: TGTGCCAGCAGCTTAGTCAGTTCAGCGAGTAATGAGCAGTTCTTC. The encoded protein is CASSLVSSASNEQFF. Complete variable domain (other parts from reference TRBV7-2 and TRBJ2-1): GAGVSQSPSNKVTEKGKDVELRCDPISGHTALYWYRQSLGQGLEFLIYFQGNSAPDKSGLPSDRFSAERTGGSVSTLTIQRTQQEDSAVYLCASSLVSSASNEQFFGPGTRLTVL.